This entry lists 17 T cell receptor beta chains sequenced from one sample in a study of T-cell memory formation after mild COVID-19 (dated by TCRdb to about 2021). To prepare the library, 5' RACE was applied. For sequencing, an Illumina NovaSeq 6000 was employed. TCRdb trimmed the raw reads at Q25, called clones with MiXCR and kept productive beta chains. Every entry covers one CDR3 protein and lists the most common genes and DNA from its rows. In this sample the table shows some 86,000 distinct CDR3 sequences, 20% to 30% of which occur a single time. The biggest ten clones account for under 55% of the sample. The sequencing input was PBMCs or a T cell subset sorted from them (not recorded which). These receptors came from a man younger than 35 who had mild COVID-19 (a few samples of this study predate the infection). The sample titles of this study are shuffled in the database, so cell type and time point are left out; the donor was told from shared clones.

This clonotype turned up a few times. This chain links TRBV4-1 with TRBJ2-4; D is unresolved. This CDR3 has 14 amino acids. V was cut by 5 bases and J by 7 bases, with 15 bases left in between. The germline V gene encodes CDR1 MGHRA and CDR2 YSYEKL. In DNA, the CDR3 is TGCGCCAGCAGCGCTGGAGCCGACGGTAACATTCAGTACTTC. This encodes CASSAGADGNIQYF.

The chain joins TRBV10-2 to TRBJ2-7; D is unclear. The CDR3 consists of 12 residues. CDR1 is WSHSY, CDR2 SAAADI, per germline. V lost 7 bases and J lost 5, with 12 bases in between. The CDR3 nucleotides read TGCGCCAGCACTAATAAGGGTGACGAGCAGTACTTC. Amino acid sequence: CASTNKGDEQYF.

The chain employs TRBV9 and TRBJ2-5; 8 bases map to TRBD1. Germline V CDR1 and CDR2: SGDLS, YYNGEE. CDR3 size: 13 residues. The J segment lost 3 bases and the V segment lost 4 bases, leaving 2 bases of the junction unmatched. CDR3 in DNA: TGTGCCAGCAGCTCGGACAGGGAAGAGACCCAGTACTTC. Amino acids: CASSSDREETQYF.

Only one count was recorded for this clonotype. The rearrangement links TRBV9 to TRBJ2-1; 7 bases match TRBD2. CDR3 length: 16 amino acids. Germline V gene lookup returns CDR1 SGDLS and CDR2 YYNGEE. The J segment lost 4 bases and the V segment lost 3 bases, leaving 10 bases of the junction unmatched. Written as DNA, the CDR3 is TGTGCCAGCAGCGCACTTCCGGGACTAAGTTACAATGAGCAGTTCTTC. Protein: CASSALPGLSYNEQFF.

The CDR3 loop is CASSPGWGPGEQFF. CDR3 in DNA: TGCGCCAGCAGCCCAGGTTGGGGTCCCGGTGAGCAGTTCTTC. V is TRBV4-3 and J is TRBJ2-1; no clear D gene. The CDR3 consists of 14 residues. With 4 bases removed from V and 9 bases from J, the gap between germline ends came to 16 bases. Germline CDR1 reads LGHNA; CDR2 reads YSLEER.

This clonotype was recorded a few times. The chain couples TRBV12-5 to TRBJ2-3; 10 bases are shared with TRBD1. This CDR3 region has 16 residues. Germline V CDR1 and CDR2: LGHNT, FRNRAP. The ends lost 0 bases at V and 5 bases at J; junction bases unmatched: 5. CDR3 protein: CASGLVLTGGVDTQYF. DNA of the CDR3: TGTGCTAGTGGTTTGGTCCTGACAGGGGGCGTAGATACGCAGTATTTT.

The chain is built from TRBV27 and TRBJ1-5, with D possibly TRBD1 on 6 matching bases. Trimming shortened V by 7 bases and J by 4 bases, and 17 bases separated the two germline ends. There are 15 residues in the CDR3. Per the germline V gene, CDR1 is MNHEY and CDR2 is SMNVEV (reference sequence). CDR3 loop: CASTPGAGWNQPQHF. The CDR3 DNA reads as TGTGCCAGCACTCCGGGGGCAGGCTGGAATCAGCCCCAGCATTTT.

This clonotype was seen just once. The junction departs from germline at one end; a sequencing error may be responsible. V gene TRBV29-1 combines with J gene TRBJ2-3, with D possibly being TRBD1 (6 bases). Germline V gene lookup returns CDR1 SQVTM and CDR2 ANQGSEA. The CDR3 loop spans 15 amino acids. CDR3 sequence reads: CIVEGTPQSTDTQYF. The CDR3 region has the DNA TGCATCGTTGAAGGGACACCTCAGAGCACAGATACGCAGTATTTT.

The gene calls are TRBV4-2 and TRBJ2-7; tentatively, D is TRBD1 (6 bases). Between the trimmed V and J ends, which lost 3 bases and 2 bases, there was a span of 8 bases. This CDR3 is 13 amino acids long. In germline, CDR1 is LGHNA, CDR2 YNFKEQ. CDR3 sequence reads: CASSQDSTYEQYF. For the CDR3, the DNA is TGTGCCAGCAGCCAGGACAGTACCTACGAGCAGTACTTC.

This clonotype was seen a handful of times. The chain recombines TRBV7-9 with TRBJ2-1; D is ambiguous. Germline CDR1 is SEHNR and CDR2 is FQNEAQ (reference sequence). The CDR3 loop spans 10 amino acids. The V end lost 1 base, the J end lost 15 bases, and 7 bases lay between the germline ends. This CDR3 reads CASSLDRLFF. CDR3 in DNA: TGTGCCAGCAGCTTAGACCGTCTGTTCTTC.

The table lists this clonotype with a few counts. The chain is built from TRBV7-6 and TRBJ2-7; D is perhaps TRBD1 (5 bases). The CDR3 extends over 13 amino acids. The germline V and J ends were trimmed by 5 bases and 2 bases, with 10 bases remaining between them. Germline V gives CDR1 SGHVS, CDR2 FNYEAQ. The CDR3 DNA reads as TGTGCCAGCAGCCACCAGGGTGCCTACGAGCAGTACTTC. Residues: CASSHQGAYEQYF.

This clonotype was found once. The rearrangement joins TRBV19 to TRBJ2-1; D perhaps matches TRBD2 (5 bases). CDR3 size: 13 residues. The V end was cut by 8 bases, the J end by 8 bases, with 16 bases between. The V gene's germline CDR1 is LNHDA and CDR2 SQIVND (reference sequence). CDR3 DNA: TGTGCCAGTCGAGGGTTTTCATGGGATGAGCAGTTCTTC. Protein sequence: CASRGFSWDEQFF.

The chain is built from TRBV29-1 and TRBJ2-3; 7 bases line up with TRBD1. Germline V CDR1 and CDR2: SQVTM, ANQGSEA. V lost 5 bases and J lost 0; bases outside the gene matches: 8. The CDR3 extends over 15 amino acids. The CDR3 DNA follows: TGCAGCGTTCGCAACAGGGGCGCCAGCACAGATACGCAGTATTTT. This translates into CSVRNRGASTDTQYF.

As regards this clonotype: The junction differs from germline at one of its ends, possibly a read error. This chain connects TRBV11-2 to TRBJ2-4; 8 bases are a match to TRBD2. Per germline, CDR1 SGHAT and CDR2 FQNNGV. The CDR3 is made up of 13 amino acids. The CDR3 coding sequence is TGTGCAAGCGGGGGATTTGCCAAAAACATACAGTACTTC. This sequence encodes CASGGFAKNIQYF.

The chain is built from TRBV27 and TRBJ2-1; no reliable D call. This CDR3 is 11 amino acids long. CDR1 and CDR2 from the germline V gene are MNHEY and SMNVEV (reference sequence). V dropped 8 bases and J dropped 8 bases, with 10 bases sitting between them. The CDR3 loop is CASHEGHEQFF. CDR3 DNA: TGTGCCAGCCATGAAGGGCATGAGCAGTTCTTC.

This clonotype was observed a handful of times. The J gene is TRBJ2-7, the V gene TRBV3-1; TRBD1 aligns across 9 bases. This CDR3 comprises 14 residues. CDR1 is LGHDT, CDR2 YNNKEL, per germline (reference sequence). J gave up 3 bases and V 4 bases, and 4 bases lay outside the gene matches. The CDR3 DNA sequence: TGTGCCAGCAGCCCCCGGGACAGGGACTACGAGCAGTACGTC. Protein sequence: CASSPRDRDYEQYV.

This clonotype has a handful of counts. The rearrangement joins TRBV12-3 or TRBV12-4 to TRBJ2-6, with D perhaps being TRBD1 or TRBD2 (6 bases each). Trimming stripped 8 bases from V and 0 bases from J, with 8 bases between. The CDR3 has 14 amino acids. DNA for the CDR3: TGTGCCAGCGGGGGGCCCTCTGGGGCCAACGTCCTGACTTTC. It is translated as CASGGPSGANVLTF.